Shown below are 3 T cell receptor beta chains from a single sample sequenced in a study of blood T cell repertoires in COVID-19. Assay used: immunoSEQ multiplex PCR; TCRdb lists only in-frame clones, some missing. The sample lists about 270,000 clones; roughly 85% were seen once. What was sequenced was PBMCs or T cells enriched from blood (not recorded which). These receptors all come from a woman between 45 and 65 years old with acute COVID-19.

This chain joins TRBV6-1 and TRBJ1-5; D is ambiguous. With 1 base removed from V and 4 bases from J, the gap between germline ends came to 14 bases. The CDR3 contains 16 residues. The germline gives CDR1 MNHNS, CDR2 SASEGT. The CDR3 DNA reads TGTGCCAGCAGTGAAGGGACTCAAGGGAGAAATCAGCCCCAGCATTTT. Amino acid sequence: CASSEGTQGRNQPQHF.

The V gene is TRBV18, the J gene TRBJ1-4; 7 nucleotides line up with TRBD1. This CDR3 contains 14 residues. V was clipped by 1 base and J by 7 bases; unmatched bases: 3. The germline CDR1 and CDR2 sequences are KGHSH and LQKENI. The CDR3 coding sequence is TGTGCCAGCTCACCACAGGGGGCAATTGAAAAACTGTTTTTT. Its protein is CASSPQGAIEKLFF.

This rearrangement joins TRBV3-1 (or the pseudogene TRBV3-2) to TRBJ2-5; D is ambiguous. The CDR3 loop spans 15 amino acids. CDR1 LGHDT and CDR2 YNNKEL come from the germline V gene (reference sequence). V gave up 4 bases and J gave up 1 base, with 13 bases separating them. In DNA form, the CDR3 reads TGTGCCAGCAGCCTAAACCCTCGAGCCCAAGAGACCCAGTACTTC. It yields the protein CASSLNPRAQETQYF.